Below, 3 T cell receptor beta chains from the same sample are listed, as sequenced in a study of shared clonotypes between healthy human individuals. The protocol was immunoSEQ multiplex PCR, while the TCRdb copy is restricted to in-frame clones and leaves out a portion. The top ten hold more than 0.35% of the sample, which has under 2.5 million clones, 85% to 95% seen once. Sequencing was carried out using naive CD4+ T cells from PBMCs. The subset here: CD45RA+ positively selected. All receptors derive from a man aged 18 to 30 in good health. Some clones in this sample may be carry-over from other donors' samples.

The chain carries TRBV29-1 and TRBJ1-3; D not resolved. Germline loops: CDR1 SQVTM, CDR2 ANQGSEA. The CDR3 is 14 amino acids. V dropped 4 bases and J dropped 0 bases, with 10 bases sitting between them. The chain's CDR3 is CSVGQKDSGNTIYF. In DNA, the CDR3 is TGCAGCGTTGGGCAAAAGGACTCTGGAAACACCATATATTTT.

The CDR3 DNA follows: TGTGCCAGCAGTGTTTTAATGCCAGGGGGATCCTACGAGCAGTACTTC. Its translation: CASSVLMPGGSYEQYF. The chain has TRBV28 and TRBJ2-7, with 7 positions matching TRBD1. This CDR3 is built from 16 residues. The germline V gene encodes CDR1 MDHEN and CDR2 SYDVKM. J gave up 1 base and V 5 bases, and 11 bases lay outside the gene matches.

The chain uses TRBV11-2 and TRBJ2-7; unclear D gene. The V end lost 8 bases, the J end lost 3 bases, and 11 bases lay between the germline ends. The CDR3 loop spans 12 amino acids. Germline V lookup: CDR1 SGHAT, CDR2 FQNNGV. The DNA of the CDR3 is TGTGCCAGCGGTCCTCAAAGCTACGAGCAGTACTTC. It translates to CASGPQSYEQYF.